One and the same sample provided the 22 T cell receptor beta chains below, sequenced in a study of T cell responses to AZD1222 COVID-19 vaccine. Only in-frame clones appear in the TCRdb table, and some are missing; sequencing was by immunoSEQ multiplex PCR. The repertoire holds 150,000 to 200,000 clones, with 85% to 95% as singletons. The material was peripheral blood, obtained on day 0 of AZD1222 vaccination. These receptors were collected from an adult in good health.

The CDR3 sequence is CASSLGQSAGNSPLHF. The CDR3 bases are TGTGCCAGCAGCTTAGGACAGTCAGCGGGGAATTCACCCCTCCACTTT. The rearrangement uses TRBV7-9 and TRBJ1-6; D may be TRBD1 (5 bases). V lost 1 base and J 7 bases, leaving 14 bases between the germline ends. The CDR3 has 16 residues. Looked up from germline, CDR1 is SEHNR and CDR2 is FQNEAQ (reference sequence).

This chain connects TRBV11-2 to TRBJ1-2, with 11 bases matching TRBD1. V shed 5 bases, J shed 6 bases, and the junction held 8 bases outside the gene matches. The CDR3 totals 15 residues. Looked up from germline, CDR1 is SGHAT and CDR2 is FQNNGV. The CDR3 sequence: CASSLRTGGVDGYTF. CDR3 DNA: TGTGCCAGCAGCCTAAGGACAGGGGGCGTTGATGGCTACACCTTC.

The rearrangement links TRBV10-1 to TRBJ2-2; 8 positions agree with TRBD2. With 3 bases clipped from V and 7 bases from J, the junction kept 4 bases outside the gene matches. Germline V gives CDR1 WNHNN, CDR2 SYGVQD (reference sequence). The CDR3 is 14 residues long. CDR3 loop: CASSEAGVGGELFF. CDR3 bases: TGCGCCAGCAGTGAAGCGGGAGTAGGCGGGGAGCTGTTTTTT.

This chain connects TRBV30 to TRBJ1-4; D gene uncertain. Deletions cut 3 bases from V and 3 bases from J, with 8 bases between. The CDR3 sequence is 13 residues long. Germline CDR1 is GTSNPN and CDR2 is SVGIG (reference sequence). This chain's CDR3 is CAWRERANEKLFF. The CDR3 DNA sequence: TGTGCCTGGAGGGAAAGAGCTAATGAAAAACTGTTTTTT.

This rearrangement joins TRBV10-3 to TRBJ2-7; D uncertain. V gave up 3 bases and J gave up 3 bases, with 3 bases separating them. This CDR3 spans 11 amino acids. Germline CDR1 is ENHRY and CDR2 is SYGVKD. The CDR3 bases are TGTGCCATCAGTGAAGGCTACGAGCAGTACTTC. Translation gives CAISEGYEQYF.

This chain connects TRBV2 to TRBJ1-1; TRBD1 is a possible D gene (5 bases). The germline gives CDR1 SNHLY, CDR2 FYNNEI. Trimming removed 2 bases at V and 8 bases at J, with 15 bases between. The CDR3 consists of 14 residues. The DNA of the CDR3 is TGTGCCAGCAGTGAAAAAGTTGGGGCAGTAGAAGCTTTCTTT. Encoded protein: CASSEKVGAVEAFF.

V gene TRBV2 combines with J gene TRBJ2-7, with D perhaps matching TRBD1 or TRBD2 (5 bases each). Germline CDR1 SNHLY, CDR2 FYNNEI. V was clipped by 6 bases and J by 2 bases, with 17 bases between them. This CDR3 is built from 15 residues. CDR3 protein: CASRGPLDSPYEQYF. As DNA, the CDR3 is TGTGCCAGCAGGGGACCGCTTGACAGTCCCTACGAGCAGTACTTC.

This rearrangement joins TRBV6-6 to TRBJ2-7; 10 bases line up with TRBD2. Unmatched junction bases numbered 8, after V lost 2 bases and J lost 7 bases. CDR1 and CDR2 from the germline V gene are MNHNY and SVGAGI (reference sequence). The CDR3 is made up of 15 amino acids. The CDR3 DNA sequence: TGTGCCAGCAGTTACGGGCTAGCGGGGGCGGAAGAGCAGTACGTC. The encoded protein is CASSYGLAGAEEQYV.

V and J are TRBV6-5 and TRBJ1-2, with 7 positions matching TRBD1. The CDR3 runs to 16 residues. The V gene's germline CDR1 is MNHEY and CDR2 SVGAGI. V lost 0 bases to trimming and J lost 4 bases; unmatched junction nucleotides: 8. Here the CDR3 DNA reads TGTGCCAGCAGTTACTCGTCTAGGACAGGAACCTATGGCTACACCTTC. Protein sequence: CASSYSSRTGTYGYTF.

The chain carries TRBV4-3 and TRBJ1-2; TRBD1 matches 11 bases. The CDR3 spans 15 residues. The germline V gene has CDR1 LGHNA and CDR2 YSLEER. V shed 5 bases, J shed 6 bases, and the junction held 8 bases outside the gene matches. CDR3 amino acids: CASSFSGTGGDGYTF. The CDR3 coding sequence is TGCGCCAGCAGCTTTTCCGGGACAGGGGGGGATGGCTACACCTTC.

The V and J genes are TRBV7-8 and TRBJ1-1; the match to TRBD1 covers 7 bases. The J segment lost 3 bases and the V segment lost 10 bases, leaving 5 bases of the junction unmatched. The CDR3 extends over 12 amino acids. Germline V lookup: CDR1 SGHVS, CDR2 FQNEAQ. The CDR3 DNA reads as TGTGCCACTAGGGGGCTCCACACTGAAGCTTTCTTT. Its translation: CATRGLHTEAFF.

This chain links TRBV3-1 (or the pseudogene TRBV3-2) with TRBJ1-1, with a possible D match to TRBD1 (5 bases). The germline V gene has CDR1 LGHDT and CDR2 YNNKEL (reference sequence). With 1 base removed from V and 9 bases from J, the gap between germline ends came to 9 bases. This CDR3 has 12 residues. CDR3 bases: TGTGCCAGCAGCCAAGGGGCAGGGCAAGCTTTCTTT. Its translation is CASSQGAGQAFF.

Here the CDR3 reads CASRTGAHGYTF. The CDR3 region has the DNA TGTGCCAGTAGGACAGGGGCGCACGGCTACACCTTC. The V and J genes are TRBV19 and TRBJ1-2; TRBD1 aligns across 8 bases. Germline-derived CDR1 and CDR2 are LNHDA and SQIVND (reference sequence). The CDR3 is 12 residues long. V shed 6 bases, J shed 8 bases, and the junction held 5 bases outside the gene matches.

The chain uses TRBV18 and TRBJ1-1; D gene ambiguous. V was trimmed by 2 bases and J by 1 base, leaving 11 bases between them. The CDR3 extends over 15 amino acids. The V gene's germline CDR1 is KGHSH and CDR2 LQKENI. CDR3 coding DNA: TGTGCCAGCTCACCAAAGGCCCAAACGAACACTGAAGCTTTCTTT. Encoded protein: CASSPKAQTNTEAFF. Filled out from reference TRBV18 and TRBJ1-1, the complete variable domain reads NAGVMQNPRHLVRRRGQEARLRCSPMKGHSHVYWYRQLPEEGLKFMVYLQKENIIDESGMPKERFSAEFPKEGPSILRIQQVVRGDSAAYFCASSPKAQTNTEAFFGQGTRLTVV.

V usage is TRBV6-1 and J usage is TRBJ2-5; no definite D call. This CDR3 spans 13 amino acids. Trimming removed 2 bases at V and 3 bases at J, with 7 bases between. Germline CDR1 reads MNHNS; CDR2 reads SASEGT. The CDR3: CASSEYGEETQYF. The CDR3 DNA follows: TGTGCCAGCAGTGAATACGGCGAAGAGACCCAGTACTTC.

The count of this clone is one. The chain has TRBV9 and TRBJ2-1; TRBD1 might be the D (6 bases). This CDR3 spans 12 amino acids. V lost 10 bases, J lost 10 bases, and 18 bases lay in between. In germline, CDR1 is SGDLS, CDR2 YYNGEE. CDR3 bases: TGTGCCTCCGGGACAACTCTAAGGGAGCAGTTCTTC. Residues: CASGTTLREQFF.

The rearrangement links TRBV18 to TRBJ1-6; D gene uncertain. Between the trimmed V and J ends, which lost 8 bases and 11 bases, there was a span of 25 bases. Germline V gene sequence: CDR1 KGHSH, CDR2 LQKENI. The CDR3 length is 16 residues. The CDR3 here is CASTHSNRAPSPPLHF. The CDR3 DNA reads TGTGCCAGCACCCATTCAAACAGAGCCCCAAGTCCACCCCTCCACTTT.

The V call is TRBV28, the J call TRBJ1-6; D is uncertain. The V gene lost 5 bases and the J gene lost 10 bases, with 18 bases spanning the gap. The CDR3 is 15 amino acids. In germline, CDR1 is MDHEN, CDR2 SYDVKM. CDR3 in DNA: TGTGCCAGCAGTCCTGTGGCGGCAGGTCAATCACCCCTCCACTTT. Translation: CASSPVAAGQSPLHF. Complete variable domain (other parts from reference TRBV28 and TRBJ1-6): DVKVTQSSRYLVKRTGEKVFLECVQDMDHENMFWYRQDPGLGLRLIYFSYDVKMKEKGDIPEGYSVSREKKERFSLILESASTNQTSMYLCASSPVAAGQSPLHFGNGTRLTVT.

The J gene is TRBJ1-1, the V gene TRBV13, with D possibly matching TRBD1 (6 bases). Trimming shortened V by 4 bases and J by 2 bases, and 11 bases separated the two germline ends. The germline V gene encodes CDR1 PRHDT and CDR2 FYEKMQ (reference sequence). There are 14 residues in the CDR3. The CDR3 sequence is CASSSRDINTEAFF. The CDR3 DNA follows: TGTGCCAGCAGCTCCCGGGACATAAACACTGAAGCTTTCTTT. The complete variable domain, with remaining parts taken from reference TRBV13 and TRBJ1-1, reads AAGVIQSPRHLIKEKRETATLKCYPIPRHDTVYWYQQGPGQDPQFLISFYEKMQSDKGSIPDRFSAQQFSDYHSELNMSSLELGDSALYFCASSSRDINTEAFFGQGTRLTVV.

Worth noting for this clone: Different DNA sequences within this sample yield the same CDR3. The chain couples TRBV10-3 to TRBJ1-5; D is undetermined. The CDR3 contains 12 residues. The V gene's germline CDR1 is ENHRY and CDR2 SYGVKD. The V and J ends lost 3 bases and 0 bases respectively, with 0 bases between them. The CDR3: CAISDSNQPQHF. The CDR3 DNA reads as TGTGCCATCAGTGATAGCAATCAGCCCCAGCATTTT.

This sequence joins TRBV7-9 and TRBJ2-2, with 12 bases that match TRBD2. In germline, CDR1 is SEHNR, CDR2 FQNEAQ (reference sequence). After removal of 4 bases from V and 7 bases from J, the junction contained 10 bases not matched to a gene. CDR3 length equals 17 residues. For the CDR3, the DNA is TGTGCCAGCAGCTCTCCAGGACTAGCGGGATGGGTCGGGGAGCTGTTTTTT. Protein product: CASSSPGLAGWVGELFF.

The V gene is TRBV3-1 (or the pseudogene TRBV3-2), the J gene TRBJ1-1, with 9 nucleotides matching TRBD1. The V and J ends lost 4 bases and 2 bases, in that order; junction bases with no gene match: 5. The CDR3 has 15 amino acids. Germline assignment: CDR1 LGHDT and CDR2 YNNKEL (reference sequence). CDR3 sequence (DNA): TGTGCCAGCAGCCGCGACAGGGGGGGTAACACTGAAGCTTTCTTT. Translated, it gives CASSRDRGGNTEAFF.